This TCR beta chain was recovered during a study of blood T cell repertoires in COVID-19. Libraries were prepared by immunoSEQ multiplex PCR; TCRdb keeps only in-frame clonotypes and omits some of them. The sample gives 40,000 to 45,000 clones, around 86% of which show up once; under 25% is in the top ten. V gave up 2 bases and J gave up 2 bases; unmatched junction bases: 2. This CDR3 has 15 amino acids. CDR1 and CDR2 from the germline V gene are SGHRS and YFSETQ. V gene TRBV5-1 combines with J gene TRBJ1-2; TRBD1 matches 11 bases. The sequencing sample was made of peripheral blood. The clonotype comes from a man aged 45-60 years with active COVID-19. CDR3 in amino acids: CASSFGTGGNYGYTF. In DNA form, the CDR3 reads TGCGCCAGCAGCTTCGGGACAGGGGGGAACTATGGCTACACCTTC.